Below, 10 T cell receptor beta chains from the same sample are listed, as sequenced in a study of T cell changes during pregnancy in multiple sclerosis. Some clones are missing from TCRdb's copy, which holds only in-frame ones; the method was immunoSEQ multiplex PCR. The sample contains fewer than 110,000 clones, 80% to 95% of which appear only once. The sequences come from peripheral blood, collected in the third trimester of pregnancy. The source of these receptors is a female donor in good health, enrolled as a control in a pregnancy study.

CDR3 DNA: TGTGCCAGCAGTTTAGGCGCGCGGGAGACCCAGTACTTC. It translates to CASSLGARETQYF. The gene calls are TRBV27 and TRBJ2-5; D not resolved. Germline-derived CDR1 and CDR2 are MNHEY and SMNVEV (reference sequence). Trimming removed 2 bases from V and 5 bases from J, with 9 bases in between. The CDR3 covers 13 residues.

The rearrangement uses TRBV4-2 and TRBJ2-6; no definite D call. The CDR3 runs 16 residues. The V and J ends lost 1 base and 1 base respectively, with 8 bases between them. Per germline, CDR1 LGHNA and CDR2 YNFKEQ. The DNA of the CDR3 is TGTGCCAGCAGCCAAGGGGCTGAGTCTGGGGCCAACGTCCTGACTTTC. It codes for CASSQGAESGANVLTF.

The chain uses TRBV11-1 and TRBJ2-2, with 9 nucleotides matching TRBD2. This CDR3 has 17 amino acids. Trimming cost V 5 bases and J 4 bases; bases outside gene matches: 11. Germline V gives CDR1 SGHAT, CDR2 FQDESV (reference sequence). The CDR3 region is CASSGGVAGGFTGELFF. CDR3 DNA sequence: TGTGCCAGCAGCGGTGGAGTTGCGGGGGGGTTCACCGGGGAGCTGTTTTTT.

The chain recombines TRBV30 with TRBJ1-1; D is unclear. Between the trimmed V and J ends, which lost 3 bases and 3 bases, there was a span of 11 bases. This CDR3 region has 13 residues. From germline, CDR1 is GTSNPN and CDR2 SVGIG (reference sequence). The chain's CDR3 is CAWRLTGDTEAFF. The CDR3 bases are TGTGCCTGGAGATTAACCGGGGACACTGAAGCTTTCTTT.

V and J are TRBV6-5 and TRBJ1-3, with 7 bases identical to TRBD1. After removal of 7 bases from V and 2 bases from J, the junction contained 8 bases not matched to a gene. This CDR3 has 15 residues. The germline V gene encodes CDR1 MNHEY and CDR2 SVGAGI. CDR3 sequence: CASTRGTAPGNTIYF. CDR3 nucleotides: TGTGCCAGCACCAGAGGGACAGCTCCTGGAAACACCATATATTTT.

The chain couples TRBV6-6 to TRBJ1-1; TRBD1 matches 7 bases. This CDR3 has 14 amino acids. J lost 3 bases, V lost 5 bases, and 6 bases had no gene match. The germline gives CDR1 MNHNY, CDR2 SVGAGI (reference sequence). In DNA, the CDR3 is TGTGCCAGCAGTAAGTTTGACAGGGACACTGAAGCTTTCTTT. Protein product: CASSKFDRDTEAFF.

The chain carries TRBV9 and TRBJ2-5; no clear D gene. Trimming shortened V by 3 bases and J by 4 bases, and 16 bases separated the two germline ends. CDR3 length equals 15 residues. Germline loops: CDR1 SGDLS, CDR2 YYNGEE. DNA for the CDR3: TGTGCCAGCAGCGCCCTCGTCACCCCAGGAGAGACCCAGTACTTC. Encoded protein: CASSALVTPGETQYF.

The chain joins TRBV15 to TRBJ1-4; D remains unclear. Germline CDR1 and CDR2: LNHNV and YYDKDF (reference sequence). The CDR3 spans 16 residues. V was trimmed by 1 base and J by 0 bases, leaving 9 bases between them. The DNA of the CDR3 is TGTGCCACCAGCAGAGTGGCCGCCGCAACTAATGAAAAACTGTTTTTT. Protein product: CATSRVAAATNEKLFF.

DNA for the CDR3: TGTGCCAGCACCTCTGGGGGACAGGACCCCTATGGCTACACCTTC. Translation: CASTSGGQDPYGYTF. This chain links TRBV5-4 with TRBJ1-2; 8 bases are a match to TRBD1. Germline CDR1 reads SGHNT; CDR2 reads YYREEE (reference sequence). V shed 6 bases and J 4 bases; nucleotides not matched to a gene: 11. The CDR3 length is 15 residues.

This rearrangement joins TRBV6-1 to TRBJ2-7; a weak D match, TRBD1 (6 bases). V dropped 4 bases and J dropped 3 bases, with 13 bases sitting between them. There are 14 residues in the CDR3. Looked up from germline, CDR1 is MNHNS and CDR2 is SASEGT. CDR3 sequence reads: CASSVSTGHYEQYF. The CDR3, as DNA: TGTGCCAGCAGTGTCTCGACAGGACACTACGAGCAGTACTTC.